Listed below are T cell receptor beta chains from one sample, sequenced in a study of T cell changes during pregnancy in multiple sclerosis. The repertoire was sequenced with immunoSEQ multiplex PCR; TCRdb's copy has only in-frame clones and lacks some. This table holds 30,000 to 40,000 clones, about 91% found once. The input for sequencing was CD4+ T cells from peripheral blood mononuclear cells, taken in the third trimester of pregnancy. Receptor source: a female donor with multiple sclerosis, enrolled in a pregnancy study. CDR3s include the opening cysteine and the closing phenylalanine or tryptophan. Fields, in order: V gene, J gene, clone size, CDR3 length, D gene, CDR3 DNA, CDR3 protein. A D gene is named only where the DNA matches it firmly. Rows give clone size only sometimes, using once, few, many, or a class for an expanded clone.

v_gene: TRBV28
j_gene: TRBJ2-1
abundance: -
len: 17
d_gene: TRBD2
CDR3nt: TGTGCCAGCTTCGGTACTAGCGGGAGGTTTGAGAACAATGAGCAGTTCTTC
CDR3aa: CASFGTSGRFENNEQFF

v_gene: TRBV29-1
j_gene: TRBJ2-1
abundance: -
len: 12
d_gene: -
CDR3nt: TGCAGCGTGGAATTACAGGCTTATGAGCAGTTCTTC
CDR3aa: CSVELQAYEQFF

v_gene: TRBV29-1
j_gene: TRBJ2-3
abundance: -
len: 11
d_gene: -
CDR3nt: TGCAGCGTTACGGAGGAAGATACGCAGTATTTT
CDR3aa: CSVTEEDTQYF

v_gene: TRBV5-3
j_gene: TRBJ2-7
abundance: -
len: 12
d_gene: -
CDR3nt: TGTGCCAGAACAGACGGGAGCTACGGTGAGTACTTC
CDR3aa: CARTDGSYGEYF

v_gene: TRBV10-3
j_gene: TRBJ2-7
abundance: -
len: 15
d_gene: TRBD2
CDR3nt: TGTGCCATCAGTTCTACTAGCGGGAGGTACTACGAGCAGTACTTC
CDR3aa: CAISSTSGRYYEQYF

v_gene: TRBV5-1
j_gene: TRBJ2-1
abundance: -
len: 13
d_gene: -
CDR3nt: TGCGCCAGCAGCCCCCTAGTGGATGGTGAGCAGTTCTTC
CDR3aa: CASSPLVDGEQFF

v_gene: TRBV5-1
j_gene: TRBJ2-3
abundance: medium-sized
len: 16
d_gene: TRBD2
CDR3nt: TGCGCCAGCAGCACCCTAGCGGGAGGGCGAATAGATACGCAGTATTTT
CDR3aa: CASSTLAGGRIDTQYF

v_gene: TRBV7-3
j_gene: TRBJ2-1
abundance: -
len: 14
d_gene: TRBD2
CDR3nt: TGTGCCAGCAGCTTAGAGACTAGCGGGAGCCAGCAGTTCTTC
CDR3aa: CASSLETSGSQQFF

v_gene: TRBV7-6
j_gene: TRBJ2-3
abundance: -
len: 16
d_gene: -
CDR3nt: TGTGCCAGCAGCTTAGAGTCTAGCGCGGGCACAGATACGCAGTATTTT
CDR3aa: CASSLESSAGTDTQYF

v_gene: TRBV2
j_gene: TRBJ2-1
abundance: -
len: 17
d_gene: TRBD1
CDR3nt: TGTGCCAGCAGTGTCCGTGCGACAGGGCTCTCCTACAATGAGCAGTTCTTC
CDR3aa: CASSVRATGLSYNEQFF

v_gene: TRBV19
j_gene: TRBJ2-3
abundance: -
len: 13
d_gene: -
CDR3nt: TGTGCCAGTTCCGGAGTTGGAACAGATACGCAGTATTTT
CDR3aa: CASSGVGTDTQYF

v_gene: TRBV5-5
j_gene: TRBJ2-2
abundance: once
len: 14
d_gene: -
CDR3nt: TGTGCCAGCAGCTTGGCCGGAGGTGGCGGGGAGCTGTTTTTT
CDR3aa: CASSLAGGGGELFF

v_gene: TRBV2
j_gene: TRBJ2-1
abundance: -
len: 14
d_gene: TRBD2
CDR3nt: TGTGCCAGCACCGGGACTAGTTCCTACAATGAGCAGTTCTTC
CDR3aa: CASTGTSSYNEQFF

v_gene: TRBV5-5
j_gene: TRBJ2-5
abundance: -
len: 13
d_gene: -
CDR3nt: TGTGCCAGCAGCTTGGCTAGACGGGAGACCCAGTACTTC
CDR3aa: CASSLARRETQYF

v_gene: TRBV9
j_gene: TRBJ1-2
abundance: -
len: 14
d_gene: TRBD1
CDR3nt: TGTGCCAGCAGCCCGGGACAGGGGACCTATGGCTACACCTTC
CDR3aa: CASSPGQGTYGYTF

v_gene: TRBV7-9
j_gene: TRBJ2-1
abundance: -
len: 16
d_gene: TRBD2
CDR3nt: TGTGCCAGCAGCTTGGCACTAGCGGGAGGGTCCAATGAGCAGTTCTTC
CDR3aa: CASSLALAGGSNEQFF

v_gene: TRBV6-1
j_gene: TRBJ2-7
abundance: -
len: 13
d_gene: -
CDR3nt: TGTGCCAGCAGGTTGGGGGCCTCCTACGAGCAGTACTTC
CDR3aa: CASRLGASYEQYF

v_gene: TRBV10-2
j_gene: TRBJ2-7
abundance: -
len: 15
d_gene: TRBD1
CDR3nt: TGCGCCAGCAGTGAGTCAAACAGGGGGACCTACGAGCAGTACTTC
CDR3aa: CASSESNRGTYEQYF

v_gene: TRBV27
j_gene: TRBJ2-1
abundance: -
len: 15
d_gene: -
CDR3nt: TGCGCGGCCTCGCGACCGGGGTATAATTACAATGAGCAGTTCTTC
CDR3aa: CAASRPGYNYNEQFF

v_gene: TRBV5-1
j_gene: TRBJ2-7
abundance: -
len: 15
d_gene: TRBD2
CDR3nt: TGCGCCAGCAGCTTGGGAAACCTAGCGGGAGTTGAGCAGTACTTC
CDR3aa: CASSLGNLAGVEQYF

v_gene: TRBV6-5
j_gene: TRBJ1-2
abundance: few
len: 13
d_gene: -
CDR3nt: TGTGCCAGCAGTGCCCGGCCAGGGGTCGGCTACACCTTC
CDR3aa: CASSARPGVGYTF

v_gene: TRBV19
j_gene: TRBJ2-2
abundance: -
len: 14
d_gene: -
CDR3nt: TGTGCCAGTAGTATGGGGGGAGACACCGGGGAGCTGTTTTTT
CDR3aa: CASSMGGDTGELFF

v_gene: TRBV4-2
j_gene: TRBJ2-2
abundance: -
len: 17
d_gene: -
CDR3nt: TGTGCCAGCAGCCAAGATCTCGTCGGGAGTGACACCGGGGAGCTGTTTTTT
CDR3aa: CASSQDLVGSDTGELFF

v_gene: TRBV4-1
j_gene: TRBJ2-2
abundance: -
len: 20
d_gene: TRBD2
CDR3nt: TGCGCCAGCAGCCAAGATGGGGGACTAGCGGGAGGCGCGAACACCGGGGAGCTGTTTTTT
CDR3aa: CASSQDGGLAGGANTGELFF

v_gene: TRBV19
j_gene: TRBJ1-2
abundance: -
len: 15
d_gene: -
CDR3nt: TGTGCCAGTAGTATAGATCGGGACAAATCCACTGGCTACACCTTC
CDR3aa: CASSIDRDKSTGYTF

v_gene: TRBV7-9
j_gene: TRBJ1-1
abundance: -
len: 15
d_gene: -
CDR3nt: TGTGCCAGCAGCTTAGCAGGGGCTGGGGACACTGAAGCTTTCTTT
CDR3aa: CASSLAGAGDTEAFF

v_gene: TRBV5-4
j_gene: TRBJ2-3
abundance: once
len: 15
d_gene: TRBD2
CDR3nt: TGTGCCAGCAGCCTTAGCGGGGGGAGTGAAGATACGCAGTATTTT
CDR3aa: CASSLSGGSEDTQYF